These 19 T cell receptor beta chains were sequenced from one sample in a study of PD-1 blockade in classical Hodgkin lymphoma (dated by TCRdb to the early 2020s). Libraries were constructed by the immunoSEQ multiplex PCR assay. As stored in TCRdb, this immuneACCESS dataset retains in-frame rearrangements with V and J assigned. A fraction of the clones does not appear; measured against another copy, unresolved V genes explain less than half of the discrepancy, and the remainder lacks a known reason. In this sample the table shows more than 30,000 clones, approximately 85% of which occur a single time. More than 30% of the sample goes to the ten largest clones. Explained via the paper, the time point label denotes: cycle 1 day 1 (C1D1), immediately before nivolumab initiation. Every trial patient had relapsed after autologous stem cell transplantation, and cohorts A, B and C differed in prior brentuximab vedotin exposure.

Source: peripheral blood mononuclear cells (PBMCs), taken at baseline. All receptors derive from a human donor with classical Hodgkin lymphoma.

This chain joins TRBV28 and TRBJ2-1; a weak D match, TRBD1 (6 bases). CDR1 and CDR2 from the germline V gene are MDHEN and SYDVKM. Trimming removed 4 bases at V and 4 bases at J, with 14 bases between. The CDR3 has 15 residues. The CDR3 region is CASSSGTPLYNEQFF. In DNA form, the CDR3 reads TGTGCCAGCAGTTCCGGGACACCCCTTTACAATGAGCAGTTCTTC.

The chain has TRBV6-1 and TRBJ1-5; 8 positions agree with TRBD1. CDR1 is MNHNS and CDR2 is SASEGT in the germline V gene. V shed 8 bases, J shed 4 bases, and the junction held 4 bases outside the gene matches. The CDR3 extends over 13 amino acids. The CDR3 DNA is TGTGCCAGCCGGGACAGGCATAATCAGCCCCAGCATTTT. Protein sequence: CASRDRHNQPQHF.

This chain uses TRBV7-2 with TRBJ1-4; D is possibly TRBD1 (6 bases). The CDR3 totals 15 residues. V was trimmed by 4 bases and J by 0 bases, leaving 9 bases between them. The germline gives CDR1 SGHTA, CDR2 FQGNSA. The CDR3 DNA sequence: TGTGCCAGCAGCTCCTACAGGGCAACTAATGAAAAACTGTTTTTT. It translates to CASSSYRATNEKLFF. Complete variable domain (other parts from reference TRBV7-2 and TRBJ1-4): GAGVSQSPSNKVTEKGKDVELRCDPISGHTALYWYRQSLGQGLEFLIYFQGNSAPDKSGLPSDRFSAERTGGSVSTLTIQRTQQEDSAVYLCASSSYRATNEKLFFGSGTQLSVL.

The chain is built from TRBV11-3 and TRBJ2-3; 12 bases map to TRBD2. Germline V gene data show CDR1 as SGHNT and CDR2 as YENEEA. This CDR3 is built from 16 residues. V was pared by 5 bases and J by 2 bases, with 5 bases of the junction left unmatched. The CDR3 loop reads CASSPGLAGFTDTQYF. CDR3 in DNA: TGTGCCAGCAGCCCCGGACTAGCGGGGTTCACAGATACGCAGTATTTT.

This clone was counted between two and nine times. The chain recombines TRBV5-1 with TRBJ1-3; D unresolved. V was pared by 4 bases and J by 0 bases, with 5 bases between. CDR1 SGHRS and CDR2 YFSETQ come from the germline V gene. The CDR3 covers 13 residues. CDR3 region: CASSSRSGNTIYF. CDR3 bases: TGCGCCAGCAGCAGCCGCTCTGGAAACACCATATATTTT. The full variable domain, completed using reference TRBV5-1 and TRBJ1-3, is KAGVTQTPRYLIKTRGQQVTLSCSPISGHRSVSWYQQTPGQGLQFLFEYFSETQRNKGNFPGRFSGRQFSNSRSEMNVSTLELGDSALYLCASSSRSGNTIYFGEGSWLTVV.

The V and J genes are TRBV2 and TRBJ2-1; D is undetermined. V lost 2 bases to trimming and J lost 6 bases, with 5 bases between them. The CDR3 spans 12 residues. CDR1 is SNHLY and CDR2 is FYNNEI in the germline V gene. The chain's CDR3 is CASSEFGNEQFF. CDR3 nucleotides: TGTGCCAGCAGTGAATTTGGCAATGAGCAGTTCTTC.

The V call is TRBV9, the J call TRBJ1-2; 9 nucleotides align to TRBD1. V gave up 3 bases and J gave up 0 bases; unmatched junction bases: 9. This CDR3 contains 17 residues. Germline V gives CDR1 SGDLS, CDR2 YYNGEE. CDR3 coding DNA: TGTGCCAGCAGCGAGCGGGACAGGGTGCACTCTAACTATGGCTACACCTTC. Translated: CASSERDRVHSNYGYTF.

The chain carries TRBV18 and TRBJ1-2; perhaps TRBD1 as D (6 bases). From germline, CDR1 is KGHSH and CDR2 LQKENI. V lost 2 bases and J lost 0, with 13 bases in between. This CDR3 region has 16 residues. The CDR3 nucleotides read TGTGCCAGCTCACCAGGACAGCCTGTTACTAACTATGGCTACACCTTC. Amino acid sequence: CASSPGQPVTNYGYTF. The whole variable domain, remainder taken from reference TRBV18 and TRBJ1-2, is NAGVMQNPRHLVRRRGQEARLRCSPMKGHSHVYWYRQLPEEGLKFMVYLQKENIIDESGMPKERFSAEFPKEGPSILRIQQVVRGDSAAYFCASSPGQPVTNYGYTFGSGTRLTVV.

The CDR3 here is CASSPRTSGYNEQFF. In nucleotides, the CDR3 is TGTGCCAGCAGCCCTAGGACTAGCGGCTACAATGAGCAGTTCTTC. J is TRBJ2-1 and V is TRBV7-2, with 10 bases aligning to TRBD2. V shed 5 bases, J shed 3 bases, and the junction held 4 bases outside the gene matches. The germline gives CDR1 SGHTA, CDR2 FQGNSA. CDR3 size: 15 residues.

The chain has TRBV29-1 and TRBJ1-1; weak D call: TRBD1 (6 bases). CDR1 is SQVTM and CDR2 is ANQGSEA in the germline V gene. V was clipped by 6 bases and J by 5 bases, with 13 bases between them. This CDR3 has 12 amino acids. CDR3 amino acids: CSVTGMRTEAFF. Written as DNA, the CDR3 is TGCAGCGTAACAGGGATGCGGACTGAAGCTTTCTTT.

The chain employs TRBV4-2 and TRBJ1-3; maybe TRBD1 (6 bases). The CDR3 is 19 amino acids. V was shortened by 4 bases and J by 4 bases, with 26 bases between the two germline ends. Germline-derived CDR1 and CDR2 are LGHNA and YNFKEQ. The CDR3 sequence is CASSPLMGGDLQGGNTIYF. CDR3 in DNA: TGTGCCAGCAGCCCCCTCATGGGCGGCGACCTACAGGGAGGAAACACCATATATTTT.

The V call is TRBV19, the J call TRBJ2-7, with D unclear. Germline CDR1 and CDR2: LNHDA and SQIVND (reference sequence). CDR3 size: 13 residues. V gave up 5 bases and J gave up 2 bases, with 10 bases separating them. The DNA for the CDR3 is TGTGCCAGTAGTCTGTCTCCCGCCTACGAGCAGTACTTC. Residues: CASSLSPAYEQYF.

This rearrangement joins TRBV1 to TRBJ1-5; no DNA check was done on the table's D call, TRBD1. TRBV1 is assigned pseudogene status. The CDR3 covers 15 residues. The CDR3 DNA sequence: TGCACCAGCACCTCCGGGATAAGGGGGAATCAGCCCCAGCATTTT. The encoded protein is CTSTSGIRGNQPQHF.

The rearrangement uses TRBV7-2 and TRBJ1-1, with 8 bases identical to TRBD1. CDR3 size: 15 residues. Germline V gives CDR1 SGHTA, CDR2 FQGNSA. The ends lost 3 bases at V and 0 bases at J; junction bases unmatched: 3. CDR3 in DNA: TGTGCCAGCAGCTTGACAGGGGTGATGAACACTGAAGCTTTCTTT. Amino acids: CASSLTGVMNTEAFF.

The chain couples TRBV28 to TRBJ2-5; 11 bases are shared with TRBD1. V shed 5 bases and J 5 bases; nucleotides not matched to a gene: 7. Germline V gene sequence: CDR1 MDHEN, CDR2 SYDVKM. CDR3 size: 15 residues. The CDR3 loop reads CASSTRTGGGETQYF. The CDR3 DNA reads TGTGCCAGCAGTACTCGGACAGGGGGCGGTGAGACCCAGTACTTC.

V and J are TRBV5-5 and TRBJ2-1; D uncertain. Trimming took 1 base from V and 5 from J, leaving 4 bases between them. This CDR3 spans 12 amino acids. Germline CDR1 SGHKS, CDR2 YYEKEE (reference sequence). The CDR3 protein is CASSLQNNEQFF. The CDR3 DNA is TGTGCCAGCAGCTTGCAGAACAATGAGCAGTTCTTC.

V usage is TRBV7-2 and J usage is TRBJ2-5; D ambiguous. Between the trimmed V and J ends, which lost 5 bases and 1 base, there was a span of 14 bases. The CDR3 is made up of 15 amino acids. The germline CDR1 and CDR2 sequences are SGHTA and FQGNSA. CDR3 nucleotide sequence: TGTGCCAGCAGCGCACGACCCGAGCTCCAAGAGACCCAGTACTTC. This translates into CASSARPELQETQYF.

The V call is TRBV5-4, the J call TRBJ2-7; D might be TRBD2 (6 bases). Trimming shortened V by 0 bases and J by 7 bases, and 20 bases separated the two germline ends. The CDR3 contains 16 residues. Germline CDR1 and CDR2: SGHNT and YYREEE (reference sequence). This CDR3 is CASSLAATGLRREQYF. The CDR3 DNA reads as TGTGCCAGCAGCTTGGCTGCGACGGGACTTCGGAGAGAGCAGTACTTC. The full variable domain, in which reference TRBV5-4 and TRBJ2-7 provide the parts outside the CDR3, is ETGVTQSPTHLIKTRGQQVTLRCSSQSGHNTVSWYQQALGQGPQFIFQYYREEENGRGNFPPRFSGLQFPNYSSELNVNALELDDSALYLCASSLAATGLRREQYFGPGTRLTVT.

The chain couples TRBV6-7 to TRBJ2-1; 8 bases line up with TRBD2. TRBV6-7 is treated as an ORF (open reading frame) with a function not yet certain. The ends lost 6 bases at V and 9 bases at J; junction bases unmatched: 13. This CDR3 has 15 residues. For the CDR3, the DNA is TGTGCCAGCAGCTACCCCCTCGCGGGGGGTAGTGAGCAGTTCTTC. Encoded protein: CASSYPLAGGSEQFF.